The source of this T cell receptor (beta chain) is a study of T-cell memory formation after mild COVID-19 (dated by TCRdb to about 2021). General notes on the study: TCR sequence clusters from the two donors were found to be largely donor specific. Longitudinal TCRalpha and TCRbeta repertoire sequencing tracked T-cell clones expanding and contracting after mild COVID-19 in a couple of donors. The cohort was made up of two young adult volunteers, one female and one male, who were previously healthy. Results and caveats for the whole study, not just this receptor: From day 15 to 85, contracting clones showed balanced CD4/CD8 phenotypes, whereas a second wave of clones that expanded from day 15 to 37 leaned towards CD4+. Some responding clones were detected in pre-infection memory, suggesting pre-existing cross-reactive memory T cells joined the SARS-CoV-2 response. Contracting CD4+ clones turned up mainly in the CM and EM memory subsets, whereas EMRA was where CD8+ clones were enriched. The study included only a couple of mild cases, and larger cohorts that include severe cases with pre-infection samples were judged to be necessary. SARS-CoV-2 specificity of the second-wave clones peaking on day 37 was not confirmed.

PBMCs were isolated by Ficoll-Paque density gradient centrifugation. This clonotype appeared a few times. Its antigen is currently not known. No per-base quality is available; no much larger clone lies one base away. The CDR3 contains 15 residues, cysteine and phenylalanine counted. Kept here is only the CDR3 DNA, which spans 45 bases and is read in frame from base 1. A distance of 10 bases separates the germline ends of V and J, which lose 4 bases and 0 bases respectively. The sample was run on an Illumina NovaSeq 6000. Using 5'RACE with constant-segment primers, TCRalpha and TCRbeta cDNA libraries were constructed, with sample barcodes and unique molecular identifiers added in the process. RNA was extracted from every sample with Trizol reagent. Amplification of the libraries took two PCR steps, and the second step added a second sample barcode plus Illumina TruSeq adapters. Sequencing of libraries was performed on an Illumina NovaSeq with 2 x 150 bp paired-end reads. For the original study's pipeline: Reads were demultiplexed and collapsed into UMI-guided consensus sequences with migec v1.2.7. Using mixcr v2.1.11, UMI consensuses were aligned to TRA and TRB V and J templates and then assembled into clonotypes. Clonotypes were classified as expanded or contracted when called significant by both edgeR and NoisET, with noise models trained on biological replicates. For edgeR calls, the cutoffs were a false discovery rate-adjusted p below 0.01 and a log2 fold-change threshold of 1. PCA with hierarchical clustering of max-normalized trajectories of the 1000 most abundant clonotypes was used as exploratory dynamics analysis. Separately sequenced CD4+ and CD8+ repertoires were used to assign the CD4 or CD8 phenotype of responding clones. TCRdb cleaned the public reads at Q25 with fastp, built clones with MiXCR and kept in-frame beta chains. Rows are unified per CDR3 protein, each entry keeping the most common DNA and genes. TCRdb's processing, not the authors', yielded these V and J calls. Across this sample there are about 400,000 distinct CDR3 sequences, with roughly 15% seen only once. The ten biggest clones cover 20% to 25% of the sample.

Specimen: PBMCs or a T cell subset sorted from them (not recorded which). The sequence links TRBV12-3 or TRBV12-4 to TRBJ2-1, with TRBD1 as a weak D call on 6 bases. The sequence was collected from a man younger than 35 who had mild COVID-19 (a few samples of this study predate the infection). The sample titles of this study are shuffled in the database, so cell type and time point are left out; the donor was told from shared clones. The DNA reads as follows: TGTGCCAGCAGTTCTCAGGACAGCTCCTACAATGAGCAGTTCTTC. Translated, it gives CASSSQDSSYNEQFF.